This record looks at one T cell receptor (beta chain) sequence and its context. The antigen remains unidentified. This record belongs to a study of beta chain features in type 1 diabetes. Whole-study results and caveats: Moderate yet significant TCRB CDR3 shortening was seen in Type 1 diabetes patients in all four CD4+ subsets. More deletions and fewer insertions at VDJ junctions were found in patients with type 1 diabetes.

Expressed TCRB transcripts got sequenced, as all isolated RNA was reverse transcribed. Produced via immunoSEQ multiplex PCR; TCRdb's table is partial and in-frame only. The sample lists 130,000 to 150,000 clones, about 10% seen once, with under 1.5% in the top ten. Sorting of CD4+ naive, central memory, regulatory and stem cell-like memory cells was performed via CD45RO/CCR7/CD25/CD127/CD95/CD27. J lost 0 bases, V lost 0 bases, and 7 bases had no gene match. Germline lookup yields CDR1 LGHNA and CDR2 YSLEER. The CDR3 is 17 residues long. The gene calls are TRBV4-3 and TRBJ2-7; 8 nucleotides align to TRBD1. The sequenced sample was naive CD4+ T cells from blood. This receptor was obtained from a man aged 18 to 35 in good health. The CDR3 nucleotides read TGCGCCAGCAGCCAAGACCCCGGGACAGGCAACTCCTACGAGCAGTACTTC. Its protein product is CASSQDPGTGNSYEQYF.